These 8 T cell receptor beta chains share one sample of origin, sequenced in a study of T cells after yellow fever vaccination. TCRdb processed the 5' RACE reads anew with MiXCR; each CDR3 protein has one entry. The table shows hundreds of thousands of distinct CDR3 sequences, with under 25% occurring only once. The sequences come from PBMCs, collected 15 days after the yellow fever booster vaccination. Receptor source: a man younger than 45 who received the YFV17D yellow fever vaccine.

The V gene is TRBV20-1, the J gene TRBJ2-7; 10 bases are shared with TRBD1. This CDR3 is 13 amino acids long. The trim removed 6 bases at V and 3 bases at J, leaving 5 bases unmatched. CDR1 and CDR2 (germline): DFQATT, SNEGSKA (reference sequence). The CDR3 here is CSAGGQGNYEQYF. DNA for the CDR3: TGCAGTGCAGGGGGACAGGGGAACTACGAGCAGTACTTC.

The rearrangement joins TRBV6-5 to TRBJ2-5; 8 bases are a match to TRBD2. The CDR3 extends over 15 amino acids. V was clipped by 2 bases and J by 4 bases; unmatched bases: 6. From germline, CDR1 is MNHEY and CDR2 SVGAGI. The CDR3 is CASSYHSGRGETQYF. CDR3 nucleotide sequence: TGTGCCAGCAGTTACCACAGCGGGAGAGGAGAGACCCAGTACTTC.

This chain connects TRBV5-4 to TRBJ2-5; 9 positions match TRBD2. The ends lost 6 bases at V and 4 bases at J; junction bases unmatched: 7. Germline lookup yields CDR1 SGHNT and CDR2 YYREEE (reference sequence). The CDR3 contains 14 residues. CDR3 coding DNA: TGTGCCAGCATGACTAGCGGAGGACTAGAGACCCAGTACTTC. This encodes CASMTSGGLETQYF.

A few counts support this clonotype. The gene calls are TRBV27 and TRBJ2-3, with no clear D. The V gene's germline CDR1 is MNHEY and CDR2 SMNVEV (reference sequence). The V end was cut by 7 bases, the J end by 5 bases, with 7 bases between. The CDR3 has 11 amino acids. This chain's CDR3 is CASKSLDTQYF. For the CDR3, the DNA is TGTGCCAGCAAATCCCTAGATACGCAGTATTTT.

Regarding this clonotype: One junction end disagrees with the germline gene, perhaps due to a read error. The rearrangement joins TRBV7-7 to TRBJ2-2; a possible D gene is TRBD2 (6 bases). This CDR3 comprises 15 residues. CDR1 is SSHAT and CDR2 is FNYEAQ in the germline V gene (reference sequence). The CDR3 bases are TGTGCTAGCAGCGCGGGACGAGGGAACACCGGGGAGCTGTTTTTT. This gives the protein CASSAGRGNTGELFF.

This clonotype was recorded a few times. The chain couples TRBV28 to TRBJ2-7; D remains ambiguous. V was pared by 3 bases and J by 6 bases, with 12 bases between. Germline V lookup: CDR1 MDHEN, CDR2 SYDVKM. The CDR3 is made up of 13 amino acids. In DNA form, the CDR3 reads TGTGCCAGCAGTTTTGCTAGTTTGGGCGAGCAGTACTTC. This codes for CASSFASLGEQYF.

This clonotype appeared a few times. CDR3 DNA sequence: TGCAGTGCTCAACAGGGGGCGCGGCATCAGCCCCAGCATTTT. It codes for CSAQQGARHQPQHF. V usage is TRBV20-1 and J usage is TRBJ1-5; 9 bases fit TRBD1. The junction had 7 bases not matched to a gene; V was cut back by 5 bases and J by 5 bases. The CDR3 length is 14 residues. CDR1 and CDR2 (germline): DFQATT, SNEGSKA (reference sequence).

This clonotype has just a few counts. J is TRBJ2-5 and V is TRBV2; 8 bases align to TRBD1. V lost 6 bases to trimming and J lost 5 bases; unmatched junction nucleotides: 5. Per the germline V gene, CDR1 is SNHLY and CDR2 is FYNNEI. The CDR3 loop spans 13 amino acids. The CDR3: CASRTDRGETQYF. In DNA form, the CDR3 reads TGTGCCAGCAGGACAGACAGGGGTGAGACCCAGTACTTC.